These 30 T cell receptor beta chains came from one sample sequenced in a study of cytomegalovirus exposure and HLA in healthy donors. The PCR had 60 Vbeta and 13 Jbeta primers. Assay used: immunoSEQ multiplex PCR; TCRdb lists only in-frame clones, some missing. The table lists 90,000 to 130,000 clones, approximately 82% of them singletons. The specimen was PBMCs. The source is a man in his thirties or forties in good health and CMV-seropositive.

This clone appeared a few times. J is TRBJ1-2 and V is TRBV4-3; D is ambiguous. The CDR3 sequence is 15 residues long. In germline, CDR1 is LGHNA, CDR2 YSLEER. Trimming took 0 bases from V and 0 from J, leaving 8 bases between them. This CDR3 reads CASSQDGTTNYGYTF. The CDR3, as DNA: TGCGCCAGCAGCCAAGATGGAACTACTAACTATGGCTACACCTTC.

The J gene is TRBJ2-2, the V gene TRBV27; perhaps TRBD1 as D (5 bases). This CDR3 has 14 residues. The V end lost 0 bases, the J end lost 8 bases, and 10 bases lay between the germline ends. Germline CDR1 is MNHEY and CDR2 is SMNVEV (reference sequence). Here the CDR3 DNA reads TGTGCCAGCAGTTTATCGGCAGGGCGTGGGGAGCTGTTTTTT. Protein sequence: CASSLSAGRGELFF.

The chain combines TRBV5-5 with TRBJ2-1; 7 nucleotides agree with TRBD2. Germline CDR1 and CDR2: SGHKS and YYEKEE (reference sequence). V was pared by 1 base and J by 3 bases, with 4 bases of the junction left unmatched. The CDR3 has 15 residues. The CDR3 sequence: CASSLFSGYYNEQFF. CDR3 bases: TGTGCCAGCAGCTTGTTTAGCGGGTACTACAATGAGCAGTTCTTC.

The rearrangement links TRBV5-1 to TRBJ2-2, with 7 positions matching TRBD2. Germline loops: CDR1 SGHRS, CDR2 YFSETQ. The CDR3 consists of 14 residues. With V trimmed by 2 bases and J by 3 bases, 1 base remained unmatched. The DNA of the CDR3 is TGCGCCAGCAGCTTTGGGGGGGACACCGGGGAGCTGTTTTTT. Protein sequence: CASSFGGDTGELFF.

The rearrangement joins TRBV6-6 to TRBJ2-5; 7 nucleotides match TRBD2. Germline-derived CDR1 and CDR2 are MNHNY and SVGAGI (reference sequence). The CDR3 length is 15 residues. The V and J ends lost 4 bases and 2 bases, in that order; junction bases with no gene match: 7. As DNA, the CDR3 is TGTGCCAGCAGTTTGGGCTCGGGGGGACAAGAGACCCAGTACTTC. Its translation is CASSLGSGGQETQYF.

The chain employs TRBV19 and TRBJ2-5; D call uncertain. This CDR3 is 14 amino acids long. V lost 4 bases, J lost 1 base, and 10 bases lay in between. Germline CDR1 and CDR2: LNHDA and SQIVND (reference sequence). The CDR3 sequence: CASSNSGLQETQYF. The CDR3 DNA is TGTGCCAGTAGTAATTCAGGCCTCCAAGAGACCCAGTACTTC.

The CDR3 protein is CASSHLDWEETQYF. CDR3 DNA sequence: TGTGCCAGCAGCCACCTGGACTGGGAAGAGACCCAGTACTTC. The chain uses TRBV14 and TRBJ2-5, with a possible D match to TRBD2 (5 bases). V lost 3 bases and J 3 bases, leaving 11 bases between the germline ends. Germline V gives CDR1 SGHDN, CDR2 FVKESK. The CDR3 length is 14 residues.

The rearrangement links TRBV7-9 to TRBJ2-1; 7 bases align to TRBD2. Germline lookup yields CDR1 SEHNR and CDR2 FQNEAQ (reference sequence). This CDR3 has 13 residues. With 5 bases clipped from V and 8 bases from J, the junction kept 6 bases outside the gene matches. The DNA of the CDR3 is TGTGCCAGCAGCCCGGGACTAAATGATGAGCAGTTCTTC. Its translation is CASSPGLNDEQFF. Drawing the rest from reference TRBV7-9 and TRBJ2-1, the complete variable domain is DTGVSQNPRHKITKRGQNVTFRCDPISEHNRLYWYRQTLGQGPEFLTYFQNEAQLEKSRLLSDRFSAERPKGSFSTLEIQRTEQGDSAMYLCASSPGLNDEQFFGPGTRLTVL.

The chain employs TRBV11-3 and TRBJ1-3, with no clear D. The V gene's germline CDR1 is SGHNT and CDR2 YENEEA. Trimming left V 3 bases short and J 1 base short, with 4 bases between. This CDR3 contains 13 residues. The CDR3: CASSFGSGNTIYF. For the CDR3, the DNA is TGTGCCAGCAGCTTCGGGTCTGGAAACACCATATATTTT. Full variable domain (remainder filled in from reference TRBV11-3 and TRBJ1-3): EAGVVQSPRYKIIEKKQPVAFWCNPISGHNTLYWYLQNLGQGPELLIRYENEEAVDDSQLPKDRFSAERLKGVDSTLKIQPAELGDSAVYLCASSFGSGNTIYFGEGSWLTVV.

The chain recombines TRBV11-2 with TRBJ2-5, with 8 bases lining up with TRBD2. The CDR3 has 14 residues. Germline trimming cut 5 bases from V and 6 bases from J; bases unmatched to any gene: 8. CDR1 and CDR2 from the germline V gene are SGHAT and FQNNGV. CDR3 protein: CASSPEAGGQTQYF. CDR3 bases: TGTGCCAGCAGCCCTGAGGCGGGGGGTCAGACCCAGTACTTC.

The chain joins TRBV10-2 to TRBJ2-1; tentatively, D is TRBD2 (6 bases). CDR1 is WSHSY, CDR2 SAAADI, per germline. Deletions cut 7 bases from V and 2 bases from J, with 18 bases between. This CDR3 has 16 amino acids. CDR3 sequence reads: CASTQEGRVPYNEQFF. CDR3 coding DNA: TGCGCCAGCACCCAGGAGGGCAGGGTTCCCTACAATGAGCAGTTCTTC.

The V call is TRBV4-1, the J call TRBJ1-1; 9 bases align to TRBD1. Germline lookup yields CDR1 MGHRA and CDR2 YSYEKL. The CDR3 loop spans 17 amino acids. V lost 1 base to trimming and J lost 3 bases; unmatched junction nucleotides: 9. The CDR3 DNA sequence: TGCGCCAGCAGCCAAGGGATCCCGGGACAGGGCTACACTGAAGCTTTCTTT. It is translated as CASSQGIPGQGYTEAFF.

The genes are TRBV7-6 and TRBJ2-2; maybe TRBD2 (6 bases). With 2 bases removed from V and 4 bases from J, the gap between germline ends came to 11 bases. Germline V gene lookup returns CDR1 SGHVS and CDR2 FNYEAQ. CDR3 length equals 15 residues. The CDR3 protein is CASSLTLASTGELFF. The CDR3 DNA follows: TGTGCCAGCAGCTTAACCCTAGCGTCCACCGGGGAGCTGTTTTTT.

The chain carries TRBV19 and TRBJ1-4, with 11 bases identical to TRBD1. The CDR3 totals 14 residues. J was trimmed by 6 bases and V by 3 bases; bases with no gene match: 0. Looked up from germline, CDR1 is LNHDA and CDR2 is SQIVND (reference sequence). CDR3 residues: CASSMGQGDEKLFF. The CDR3 nucleotides read TGTGCCAGTAGTATGGGACAGGGGGATGAAAAACTGTTTTTT.

The rearrangement uses TRBV27 and TRBJ2-3, with 8 bases aligning to TRBD2. Trimming removed 6 bases from V and 2 bases from J; junction bases left unmatched: 10. The CDR3 covers 16 residues. Germline CDR1 reads MNHEY; CDR2 reads SMNVEV (reference sequence). CDR3 bases: TGTGCCAGCAGCGTAAAACTAGCGGAGCTCACAGATACGCAGTATTTT. It translates to CASSVKLAELTDTQYF.

The gene calls are TRBV7-2 and TRBJ2-1; no clear D gene. Germline CDR1 is SGHTA and CDR2 is FQGNSA. This CDR3 is 14 amino acids long. With 1 base removed from V and 3 bases from J, the gap between germline ends came to 7 bases. CDR3 amino acids: CASSLGLIYNEQFF. The CDR3 DNA follows: TGTGCCAGCAGCTTAGGACTGATCTACAATGAGCAGTTCTTC.

This clone was observed a handful of times. This chain joins TRBV13 and TRBJ1-3; possible D gene TRBD1, 6 bases. The CDR3 spans 15 residues. Trimming took off 0 bases at V and 8 bases at J, with 14 bases between the two ends. CDR1 is PRHDT, CDR2 FYEKMQ, per germline (reference sequence). This CDR3 reads CASSLGFRGQDTIYF. As DNA, the CDR3 is TGTGCCAGCAGCTTAGGCTTCAGGGGTCAGGACACCATATATTTT.

The J gene is TRBJ2-1, the V gene TRBV7-9; TRBD2 agrees at 10 bases. Unmatched junction bases numbered 5, after V lost 0 bases and J lost 3 bases. CDR1 is SEHNR, CDR2 FQNEAQ, per germline (reference sequence). CDR3 size: 17 residues. CDR3 bases: TGTGCCAGCAGCTTAGCGCTAGCGGGGGCCTTCTACAATGAGCAGTTCTTC. Residues: CASSLALAGAFYNEQFF.

CDR3: CASSRQIPQESSGNTIYF. CDR3 sequence (DNA): TGTGCCAGCTCACGGCAAATCCCACAGGAGAGCTCTGGAAACACCATATATTTT. The chain links TRBV18 to TRBJ1-3; D is perhaps TRBD1 (5 bases). Germline CDR1 reads KGHSH; CDR2 reads LQKENI. The V and J ends lost 4 bases and 0 bases respectively, with 19 bases between them. CDR3 length: 18 residues.

The chain is built from TRBV7-2 and TRBJ1-6, with D unresolved. V dropped 5 bases and J dropped 0 bases, with 5 bases sitting between them. The CDR3 is 14 amino acids. Germline CDR1 SGHTA, CDR2 FQGNSA. The DNA for the CDR3 is TGTGCCAGCAGCGGCGGCTCCTATAATTCACCCCTCCACTTT. This codes for CASSGGSYNSPLHF.

The V gene is TRBV11-1, the J gene TRBJ2-7; 8 bases are a match to TRBD1. The CDR3 covers 15 residues. Germline V lookup: CDR1 SGHAT, CDR2 FQDESV (reference sequence). V gave up 5 bases and J gave up 0 bases; unmatched junction bases: 6. CDR3 bases: TGTGCCAGCAGCCCAAGGGACAGGAGCTCCTACGAGCAGTACTTC. Translating gives CASSPRDRSSYEQYF.

The chain joins TRBV5-1 to TRBJ2-4; D uncertain. Trimming pared 4 bases from V and 0 bases from J, leaving 17 bases between. Germline V lookup: CDR1 SGHRS, CDR2 YFSETQ. This CDR3 has 17 residues. The DNA for the CDR3 is TGCGCCAGCAGCACAGCCGGCAGCACACTAGCCAAAAACATTCAGTACTTC. It yields the protein CASSTAGSTLAKNIQYF.

This clone was observed a handful of times. The chain recombines TRBV5-5 with TRBJ1-2, with D perhaps TRBD1 (6 bases). CDR1 SGHKS and CDR2 YYEKEE come from the germline V gene (reference sequence). Trimming took 4 bases from V and 4 from J, leaving 11 bases between them. The CDR3 totals 13 residues. Written as DNA, the CDR3 is TGTGCCAGCAGCCGACGGGACACCTATGGCTACACCTTC. Amino acid sequence: CASSRRDTYGYTF.

This chain joins TRBV5-1 and TRBJ1-6; maybe TRBD1 (6 bases). Deletions cut 2 bases from V and 10 bases from J, with 19 bases between. CDR1 is SGHRS and CDR2 is YFSETQ in the germline V gene. There are 16 residues in the CDR3. CDR3 region: CASSFVPGHSQSPLHF. Here the CDR3 DNA reads TGCGCCAGCAGCTTCGTACCGGGACACAGCCAATCACCCCTCCACTTT.

This clone was observed once. The rearrangement joins TRBV11-2 to TRBJ2-3; D gene ambiguous. The CDR3 is 11 amino acids. The germline V gene encodes CDR1 SGHAT and CDR2 FQNNGV. Between the trimmed V and J ends, which lost 5 bases and 11 bases, there was a span of 11 bases. In nucleotides, the CDR3 is TGTGCCAGCAGCGGCCTTGTTGAGCAGTATTTT. Amino acid sequence: CASSGLVEQYF. Full variable domain (missing parts from reference TRBV11-2 and TRBJ2-3): EAGVAQSPRYKIIEKRQSVAFWCNPISGHATLYWYQQILGQGPKLLIQFQNNGVVDDSQLPKDRFSAERLKGVDSTLKIQPAKLEDSAVYLCASSGLVEQYFGPGTRLTVL.

J is TRBJ1-3 and V is TRBV6-5, with TRBD1 matching 11 bases. With V trimmed by 0 bases and J by 5 bases, 3 bases remained unmatched. The CDR3 is 16 residues long. The germline CDR1 and CDR2 sequences are MNHEY and SVGAGI. CDR3 bases: TGTGCCAGCAGTTACTCCGGGACAGGGGGTAGAAACACCATATATTTT. It codes for CASSYSGTGGRNTIYF.

The V gene is TRBV5-6, the J gene TRBJ2-3; 8 positions match TRBD1. The germline V gene encodes CDR1 SGHDT and CDR2 YYEEEE. This CDR3 is built from 16 residues. Trimming cost V 5 bases and J 2 bases; bases outside gene matches: 10. The CDR3 nucleotides read TGTGCCAGCAGGCCCAATGACAGGGGCCTCACAGATACGCAGTATTTT. This translates into CASRPNDRGLTDTQYF.

The chain links TRBV9 to TRBJ2-3; TRBD2 agrees at 11 bases. V was clipped by 0 bases and J by 2 bases; unmatched bases: 2. Germline V gene lookup returns CDR1 SGDLS and CDR2 YYNGEE. The CDR3 runs 16 residues. The CDR3 is CASSVGLAGTTDTQYF. CDR3 bases: TGTGCCAGCAGCGTAGGACTAGCGGGGACCACAGATACGCAGTATTTT.

This chain uses TRBV27 with TRBJ2-1; 12 bases match TRBD2. Germline V gene lookup returns CDR1 MNHEY and CDR2 SMNVEV (reference sequence). The CDR3 extends over 16 amino acids. After removal of 10 bases from V and 10 bases from J, the junction contained 17 bases not matched to a gene. Here the CDR3 reads CATAAPGLAGSREQFF. CDR3 nucleotide sequence: TGTGCCACCGCAGCCCCTGGACTAGCGGGGTCACGGGAGCAGTTCTTC.

This clone was counted a few times. This chain uses TRBV29-1 with TRBJ2-3, with 7 bases matching TRBD1. Unmatched junction bases numbered 7, after V lost 7 bases and J lost 3 bases. The CDR3 loop spans 13 amino acids. CDR1 SQVTM and CDR2 ANQGSEA come from the germline V gene. In DNA form, the CDR3 reads TGCAGCGCCCGACAGGGCTGGACAGATACGCAGTATTTT. This sequence encodes CSARQGWTDTQYF.